Each of the 18 T cell receptor beta chains below was sequenced from the same sample in a study of cytomegalovirus exposure and HLA in healthy donors. The assay was immunoSEQ multiplex PCR, and TCRdb's table has in-frame clones only and misses some. The sample holds over 150,000 clones; 70% to 90% are singletons and the top ten take approximately 20%. Input material: PBMCs. The receptors stem from a man younger than 35 in good health and CMV-seropositive.

The chain uses TRBV7-2 and TRBJ1-5; 7 bases are shared with TRBD1. The length of the CDR3 is 14 residues. Per germline, CDR1 SGHTA and CDR2 FQGNSA. With V trimmed by 5 bases and J by 4 bases, 5 bases remained unmatched. The DNA of the CDR3 is TGTGCCAGCAGCCCAAACAGGGGAAATCAGCCCCAGCATTTT. Its protein is CASSPNRGNQPQHF.

The chain combines TRBV9 with TRBJ1-2; TRBD1 matches at 8 bases. CDR1 and CDR2 (germline): SGDLS, YYNGEE. V was pared by 0 bases and J by 1 base, with 5 bases of the junction left unmatched. The CDR3 has 16 residues. For the CDR3, the DNA is TGTGCCAGCAGCGTAGTGGCTACAGGGGGTAACTATGGCTACACCTTC. This codes for CASSVVATGGNYGYTF.

The chain has TRBV18 and TRBJ2-5; TRBD2 matches at 7 bases. The V gene's germline CDR1 is KGHSH and CDR2 LQKENI. The V segment lost 3 bases and the J segment 2 bases; nucleotides outside the gene matches: 9. CDR3 length equals 16 residues. CDR3 sequence: CASSPLGSGQQETQYF. Written as DNA, the CDR3 is TGTGCCAGCTCACCCCTCGGTAGCGGGCAACAAGAGACCCAGTACTTC.

The CDR3 nucleotides are TGTGCCAGCAGCTTAGGGCAGGGTGAATACGGGGCCAACGTCCTGACTTTC. Amino acids: CASSLGQGEYGANVLTF. J is TRBJ2-6 and V is TRBV7-9; the D gene is possibly TRBD1 (5 bases). Germline CDR1 and CDR2: SEHNR and FQNEAQ (reference sequence). CDR3 length: 17 residues. Trimming took 1 base from V and 4 from J, leaving 14 bases between them.

This chain links TRBV5-8 with TRBJ2-4, with 10 bases that match TRBD1. J was trimmed by 7 bases and V by 3 bases; bases with no gene match: 7. This CDR3 spans 15 amino acids. CDR1 SGHTS and CDR2 YDEGEE come from the germline V gene. As DNA, the CDR3 is TGTGCCAGCAGCTGGGTGGGGACAGGGGTTAACATTCAGTACTTC. It encodes CASSWVGTGVNIQYF.

This clone was seen only a few times. This chain connects TRBV5-6 to TRBJ2-7, with 7 nucleotides matching TRBD1. Germline V lookup: CDR1 SGHDT, CDR2 YYEEEE. The ends lost 5 bases at V and 0 bases at J; junction bases unmatched: 8. This CDR3 is 15 amino acids long. The CDR3 DNA follows: TGTGCCAGCAGTTTGAAACAGGGGAGCTCCTACGAGCAGTACTTC. Its protein is CASSLKQGSSYEQYF.

The chain has TRBV29-1 and TRBJ1-2; 12 nucleotides match TRBD1. J was trimmed by 7 bases and V by 1 base; bases with no gene match: 19. There are 19 residues in the CDR3. Germline-derived CDR1 and CDR2 are SQVTM and ANQGSEA. The CDR3 region is CSVEAPGQGAIIEMGGYTF. CDR3 nucleotides: TGCAGCGTTGAAGCACCGGGACAGGGGGCTATTATAGAGATGGGTGGCTACACCTTC.

The V call is TRBV9, the J call TRBJ2-3, with 8 bases aligning to TRBD1. The CDR3 extends over 16 amino acids. Trimming cost V 0 bases and J 4 bases; bases outside gene matches: 7. Per the germline V gene, CDR1 is SGDLS and CDR2 is YYNGEE. The CDR3 region is CASSVERAGGPDTQYF. The CDR3 DNA sequence: TGTGCCAGCAGCGTAGAGAGGGCAGGGGGCCCAGATACGCAGTATTTT. The full variable domain, rest sourced from reference TRBV9 and TRBJ2-3, is DSGVTQTPKHLITATGQRVTLRCSPRSGDLSVYWYQQSLDQGLQFLIQYYNGEERAKGNILERFSAQQFPDLHSELNLSSLELGDSALYFCASSVERAGGPDTQYFGPGTRLTVL.

The chain is built from TRBV28 and TRBJ1-5; D might be TRBD1 (5 bases). Germline V gene sequence: CDR1 MDHEN, CDR2 SYDVKM. The CDR3 runs 15 residues. The V and J ends lost 8 bases and 2 bases respectively, with 16 bases between them. The CDR3: CASCGGTGGNQPQHF. In DNA form, the CDR3 reads TGTGCCAGCTGTGGGGGGACGGGGGGCAATCAGCCCCAGCATTTT.

The sample holds one count of this clone. This chain uses TRBV19 with TRBJ2-3; D is possibly TRBD1 (5 bases). The V and J ends lost 2 bases and 1 base respectively, with 10 bases between them. The CDR3 contains 15 residues. Germline CDR1 is LNHDA and CDR2 is SQIVND (reference sequence). The CDR3, as DNA: TGTGCCAGTAGTATAATCCCCAGGGGCACAGATACGCAGTATTTT. It encodes CASSIIPRGTDTQYF.

This chain joins TRBV6-1 and TRBJ2-7, with a tentative D call TRBD1 (6 bases). The V gene's germline CDR1 is MNHNS and CDR2 SASEGT. This CDR3 has 13 residues. Trimming shortened V by 4 bases and J by 7 bases, and 14 bases separated the two germline ends. The CDR3 here is CASSGGGGFEQYF. The CDR3 nucleotides are TGTGCCAGCAGTGGAGGGGGTGGGTTTGAGCAGTACTTC.

The genes are TRBV5-1 and TRBJ1-1; 7 nucleotides agree with TRBD1. The CDR3 totals 15 residues. Trimming at V came to 4 bases and at J to 1 base, leaving 7 bases not matched to a gene. Germline values: CDR1 SGHRS, CDR2 YFSETQ. The CDR3: CASSAMTGRNTEAFF. CDR3 nucleotides: TGCGCCAGCAGCGCGATGACAGGGCGGAACACTGAAGCTTTCTTT. The full variable domain, in which reference TRBV5-1 and TRBJ1-1 provide the parts outside the CDR3, is KAGVTQTPRYLIKTRGQQVTLSCSPISGHRSVSWYQQTPGQGLQFLFEYFSETQRNKGNFPGRFSGRQFSNSRSEMNVSTLELGDSALYLCASSAMTGRNTEAFFGQGTRLTVV.

The genes are TRBV6-1 and TRBJ1-1, with D possibly being TRBD1 (6 bases). The V and J ends lost 6 bases and 8 bases respectively, with 19 bases between them. CDR3 length: 14 residues. From germline, CDR1 is MNHNS and CDR2 SASEGT. The CDR3 sequence is CASSLETGLGEAFF. The CDR3 DNA follows: TGTGCCAGCAGCCTAGAGACAGGTCTAGGGGAAGCTTTCTTT.

The rearrangement joins TRBV27 to TRBJ1-2; the match to TRBD1 covers 9 bases. CDR1 and CDR2 (germline): MNHEY, SMNVEV (reference sequence). The V and J ends lost 2 bases and 4 bases, in that order; junction bases with no gene match: 5. The CDR3 sequence is 15 residues long. CDR3 DNA: TGTGCCAGCAGTTTACTGGGACAGGGCACCTATGGCTACACCTTC. This translates into CASSLLGQGTYGYTF.

CDR3 sequence reads: CASSFPTASGGAVNEQYF. For the CDR3, the DNA is TGTGCCAGCAGCTTCCCTACAGCTAGCGGGGGGGCTGTGAACGAGCAGTACTTC. The rearrangement links TRBV11-2 to TRBJ2-7; 12 bases fit TRBD2. The CDR3 is 18 amino acids. Germline V gene lookup returns CDR1 SGHAT and CDR2 FQNNGV. The V segment lost 3 bases and the J segment 5 bases; nucleotides outside the gene matches: 14.

The V gene is TRBV6-5, the J gene TRBJ1-5; 7 nucleotides agree with TRBD1. The germline V gene has CDR1 MNHEY and CDR2 SVGAGI. The CDR3 sequence is 15 residues long. V was pared by 0 bases and J by 5 bases, with 4 bases of the junction left unmatched. CDR3: CASSYSRGRDQPQHF. The CDR3, as DNA: TGTGCCAGCAGTTACTCGAGGGGGCGCGATCAGCCCCAGCATTTT.

The rearrangement joins TRBV4-3 to TRBJ1-2; TRBD1 might be the D (6 bases). Germline V lookup: CDR1 LGHNA, CDR2 YSLEER. This CDR3 contains 16 residues. Between the trimmed V and J ends, which lost 3 bases and 3 bases, there was a span of 17 bases. The CDR3 DNA reads TGCGCCAGCAGCCATACCAGACAGGATTCGTACTATGGCTACACCTTC. Its protein is CASSHTRQDSYYGYTF.

This rearrangement joins TRBV14 to TRBJ2-4; no definite D call. V dropped 3 bases and J dropped 0 bases, with 6 bases sitting between them. This CDR3 region has 14 residues. Germline CDR1 and CDR2: SGHDN and FVKESK. The CDR3 is CASSHDLAKNIQYF. The CDR3 bases are TGTGCCAGCAGCCATGACTTAGCCAAAAACATTCAGTACTTC.